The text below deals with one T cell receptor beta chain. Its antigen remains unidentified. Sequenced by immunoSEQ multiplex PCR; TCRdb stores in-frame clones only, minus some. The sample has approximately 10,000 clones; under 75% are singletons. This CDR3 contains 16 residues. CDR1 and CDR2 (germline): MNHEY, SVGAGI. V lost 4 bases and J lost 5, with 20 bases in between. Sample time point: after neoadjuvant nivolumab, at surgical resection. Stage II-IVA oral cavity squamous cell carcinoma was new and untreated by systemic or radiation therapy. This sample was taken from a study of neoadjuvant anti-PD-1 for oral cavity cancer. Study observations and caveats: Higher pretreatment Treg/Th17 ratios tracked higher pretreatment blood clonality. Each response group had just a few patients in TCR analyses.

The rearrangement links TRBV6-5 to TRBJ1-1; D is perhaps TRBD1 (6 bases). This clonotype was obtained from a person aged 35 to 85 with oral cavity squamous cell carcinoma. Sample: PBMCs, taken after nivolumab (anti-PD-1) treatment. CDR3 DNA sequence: TGTGCCAGCAGTTCGAATCACAGGGCACAAGAAACTGAAGCTTTCTTT. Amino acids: CASSSNHRAQETEAFF.